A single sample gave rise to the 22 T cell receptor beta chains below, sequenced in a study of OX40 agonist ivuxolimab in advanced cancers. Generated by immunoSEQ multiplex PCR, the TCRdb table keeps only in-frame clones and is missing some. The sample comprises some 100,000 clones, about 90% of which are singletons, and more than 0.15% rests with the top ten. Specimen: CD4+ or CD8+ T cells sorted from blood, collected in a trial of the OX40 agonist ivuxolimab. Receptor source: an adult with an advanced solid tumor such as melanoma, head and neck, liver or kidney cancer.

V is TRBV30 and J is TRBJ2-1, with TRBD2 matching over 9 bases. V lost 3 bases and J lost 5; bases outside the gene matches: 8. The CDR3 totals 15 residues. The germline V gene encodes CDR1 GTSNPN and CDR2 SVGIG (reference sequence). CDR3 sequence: CAWRKPGLAHNEQFF. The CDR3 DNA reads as TGTGCCTGGAGAAAACCGGGACTAGCTCACAATGAGCAGTTCTTC.

The CDR3 reads CAISAGGGQPQHF. The CDR3 nucleotides read TGTGCCATCAGTGCTGGGGGCGGTCAGCCCCAGCATTTT. The chain carries TRBV10-3 and TRBJ1-5; D is perhaps TRBD1 (6 bases). Deletions cut 4 bases from V and 6 bases from J, with 10 bases between. The CDR3 sequence is 13 residues long. CDR1 ENHRY and CDR2 SYGVKD come from the germline V gene.

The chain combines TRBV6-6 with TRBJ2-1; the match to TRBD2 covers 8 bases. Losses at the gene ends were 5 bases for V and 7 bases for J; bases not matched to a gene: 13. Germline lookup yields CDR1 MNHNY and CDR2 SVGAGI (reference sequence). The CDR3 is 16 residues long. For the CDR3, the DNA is TGTGCCAGCAGTCAAAAAGTTGGCGGGGGGCTGAATGAGCAGTTCTTC. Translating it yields CASSQKVGGGLNEQFF.

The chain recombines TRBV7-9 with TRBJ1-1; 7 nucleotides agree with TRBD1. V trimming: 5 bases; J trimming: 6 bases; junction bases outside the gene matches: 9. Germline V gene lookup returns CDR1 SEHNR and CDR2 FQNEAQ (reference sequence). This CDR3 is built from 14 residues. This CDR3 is CASSRQGRVPEAFF. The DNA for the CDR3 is TGTGCCAGCAGCAGACAGGGTCGCGTCCCTGAAGCTTTCTTT.

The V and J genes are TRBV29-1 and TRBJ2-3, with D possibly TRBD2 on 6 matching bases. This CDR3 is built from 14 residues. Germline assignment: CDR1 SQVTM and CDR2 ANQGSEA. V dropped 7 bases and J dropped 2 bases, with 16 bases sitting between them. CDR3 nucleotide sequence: TGCAGCGGCGGATCCGGGGGTTTCACAGATACGCAGTATTTT. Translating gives CSGGSGGFTDTQYF.

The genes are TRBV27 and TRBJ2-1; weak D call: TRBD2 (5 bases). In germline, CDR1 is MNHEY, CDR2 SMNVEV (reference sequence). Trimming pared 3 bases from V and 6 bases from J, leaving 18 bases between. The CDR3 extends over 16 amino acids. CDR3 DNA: TGTGCCAGCAGTTTTCATCACCCTACTAGAATCAATGAGCAGTTCTTC. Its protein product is CASSFHHPTRINEQFF.

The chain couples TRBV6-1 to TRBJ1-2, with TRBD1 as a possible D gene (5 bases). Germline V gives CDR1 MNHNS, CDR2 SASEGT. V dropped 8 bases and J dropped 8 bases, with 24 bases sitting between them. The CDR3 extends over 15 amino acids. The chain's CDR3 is CASDGADRSKYGYTF. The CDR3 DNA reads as TGTGCCAGCGATGGGGCTGACAGAAGCAAGTACGGCTACACCTTC.

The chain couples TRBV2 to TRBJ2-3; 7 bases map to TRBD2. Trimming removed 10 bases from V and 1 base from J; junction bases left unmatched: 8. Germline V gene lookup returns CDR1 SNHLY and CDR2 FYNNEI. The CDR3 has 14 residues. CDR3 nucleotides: TGTGCCAAAAGAGCGGGGCTCGGCACAGATACGCAGTATTTT. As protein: CAKRAGLGTDTQYF.

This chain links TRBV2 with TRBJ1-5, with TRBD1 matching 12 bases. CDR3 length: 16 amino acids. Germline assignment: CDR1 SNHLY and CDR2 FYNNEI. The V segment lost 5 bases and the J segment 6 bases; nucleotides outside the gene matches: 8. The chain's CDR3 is CASSRDRGLGFQPQHF. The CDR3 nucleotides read TGTGCCAGCAGTCGGGACAGGGGGCTTGGTTTTCAGCCCCAGCATTTT.

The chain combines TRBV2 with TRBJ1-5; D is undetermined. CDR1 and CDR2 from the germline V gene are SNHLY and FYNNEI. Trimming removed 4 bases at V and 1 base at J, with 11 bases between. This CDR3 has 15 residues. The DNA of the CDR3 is TGTGCCAGCAGTGTGGGGTTTGACAGCAATCAGCCCCAGCATTTT. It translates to CASSVGFDSNQPQHF. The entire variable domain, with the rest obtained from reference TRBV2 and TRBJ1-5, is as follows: EPEVTQTPSHQVTQMGQEVILRCVPISNHLYFYWYRQILGQKVEFLVSFYNNEISEKSEIFDDQFSVERPDGSNFTLKIRSTKLEDSAMYFCASSVGFDSNQPQHFGDGTRLSIL.

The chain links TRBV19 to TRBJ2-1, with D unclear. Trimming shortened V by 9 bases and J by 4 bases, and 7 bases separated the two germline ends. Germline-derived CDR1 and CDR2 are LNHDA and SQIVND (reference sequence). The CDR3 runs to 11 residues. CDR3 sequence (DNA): TGTGCCAGCGAAGGGTACAATGAGCAGTTCTTC. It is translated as CASEGYNEQFF. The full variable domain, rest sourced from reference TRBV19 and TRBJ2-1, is DGGITQSPKYLFRKEGQNVTLSCEQNLNHDAMYWYRQDPGQGLRLIYYSQIVNDFQKGDIAEGYSVSREKKESFPLTVTSAQKNPTAFYLCASEGYNEQFFGPGTRLTVL.

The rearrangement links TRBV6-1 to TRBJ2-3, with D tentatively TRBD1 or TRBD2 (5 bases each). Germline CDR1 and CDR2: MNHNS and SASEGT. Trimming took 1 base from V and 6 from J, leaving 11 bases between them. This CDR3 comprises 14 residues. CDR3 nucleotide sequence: TGTGCCAGCAGTGAAGGTCATGAGGGGGATACGCAGTATTTT. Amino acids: CASSEGHEGDTQYF.

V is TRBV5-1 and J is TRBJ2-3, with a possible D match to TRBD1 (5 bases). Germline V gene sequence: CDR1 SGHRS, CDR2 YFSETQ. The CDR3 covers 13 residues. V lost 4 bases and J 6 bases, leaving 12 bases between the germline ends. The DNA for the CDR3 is TGCGCCAGCAGCCGACCAGGGTCGGATACGCAGTATTTT. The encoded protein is CASSRPGSDTQYF.

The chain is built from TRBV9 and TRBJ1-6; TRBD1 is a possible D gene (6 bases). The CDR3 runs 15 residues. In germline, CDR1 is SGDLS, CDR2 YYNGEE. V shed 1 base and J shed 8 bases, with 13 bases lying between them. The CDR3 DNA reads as TGTGCCAGCAGCGTACGGGGGCCGGAGGATTCACCCCTCCACTTT. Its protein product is CASSVRGPEDSPLHF.

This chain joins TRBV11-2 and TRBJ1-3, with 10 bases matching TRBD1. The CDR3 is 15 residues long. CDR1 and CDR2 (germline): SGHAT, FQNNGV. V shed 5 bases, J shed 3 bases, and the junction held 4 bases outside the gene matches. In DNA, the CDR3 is TGTGCCAGCAGCAGGGACAGGGGCAGTGGAAACACCATATATTTT. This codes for CASSRDRGSGNTIYF. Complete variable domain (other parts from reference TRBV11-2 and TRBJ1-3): EAGVAQSPRYKIIEKRQSVAFWCNPISGHATLYWYQQILGQGPKLLIQFQNNGVVDDSQLPKDRFSAERLKGVDSTLKIQPAKLEDSAVYLCASSRDRGSGNTIYFGEGSWLTVV.

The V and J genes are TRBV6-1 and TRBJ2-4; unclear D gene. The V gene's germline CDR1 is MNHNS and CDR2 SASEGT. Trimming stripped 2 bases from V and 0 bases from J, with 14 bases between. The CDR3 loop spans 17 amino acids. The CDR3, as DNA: TGTGCCAGCAGTGAATCGGACGGTAGACTAGCCAAAAACATTCAGTACTTC. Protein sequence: CASSESDGRLAKNIQYF.

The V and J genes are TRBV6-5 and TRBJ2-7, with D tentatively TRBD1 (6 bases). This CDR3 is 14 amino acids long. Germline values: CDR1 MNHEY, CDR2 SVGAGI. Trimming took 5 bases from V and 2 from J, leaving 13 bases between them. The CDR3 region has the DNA TGTGCCAGCAGTCCCGGACAGAGAACCTACGAGCAGTACTTC. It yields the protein CASSPGQRTYEQYF.

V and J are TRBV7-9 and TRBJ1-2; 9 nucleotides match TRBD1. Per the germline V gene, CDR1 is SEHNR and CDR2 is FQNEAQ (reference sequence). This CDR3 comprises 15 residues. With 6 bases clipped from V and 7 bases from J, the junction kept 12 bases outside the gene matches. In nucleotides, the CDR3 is TGTGCCAGCAGGACCACAGGGGGCGCAGATGGTGGCTACACCTTC. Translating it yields CASRTTGGADGGYTF.

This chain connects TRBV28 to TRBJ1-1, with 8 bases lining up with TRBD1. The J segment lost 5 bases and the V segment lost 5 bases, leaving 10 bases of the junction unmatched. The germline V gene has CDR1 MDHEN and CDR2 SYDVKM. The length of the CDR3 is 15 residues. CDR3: CASSTIGQGETEAFF. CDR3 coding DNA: TGTGCCAGCAGTACTATAGGACAGGGTGAGACTGAAGCTTTCTTT.

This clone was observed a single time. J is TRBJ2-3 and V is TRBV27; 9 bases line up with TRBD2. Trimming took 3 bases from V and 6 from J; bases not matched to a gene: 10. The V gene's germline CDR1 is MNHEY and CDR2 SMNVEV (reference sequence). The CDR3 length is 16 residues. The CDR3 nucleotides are TGTGCCAGCAGTTTTCCCACGGGTAGCGGGAGTGATACGCAGTATTTT. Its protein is CASSFPTGSGSDTQYF.

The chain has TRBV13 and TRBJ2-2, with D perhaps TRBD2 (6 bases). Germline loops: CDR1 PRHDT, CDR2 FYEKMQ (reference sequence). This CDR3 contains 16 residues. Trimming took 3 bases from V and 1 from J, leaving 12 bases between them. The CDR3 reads CASSLGAGLNTGELFF. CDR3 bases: TGTGCCAGCAGCTTGGGCGCGGGATTGAACACCGGGGAGCTGTTTTTT. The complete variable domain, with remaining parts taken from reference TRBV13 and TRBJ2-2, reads AAGVIQSPRHLIKEKRETATLKCYPIPRHDTVYWYQQGPGQDPQFLISFYEKMQSDKGSIPDRFSAQQFSDYHSELNMSSLELGDSALYFCASSLGAGLNTGELFFGEGSRLTVL.

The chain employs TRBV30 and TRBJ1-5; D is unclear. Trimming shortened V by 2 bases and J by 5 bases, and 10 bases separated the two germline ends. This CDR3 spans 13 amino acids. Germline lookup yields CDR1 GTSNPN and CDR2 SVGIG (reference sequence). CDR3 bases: TGTGCCTGGAGTCCCCCTGGGGATCAGCCCCAGCATTTT. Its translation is CAWSPPGDQPQHF.